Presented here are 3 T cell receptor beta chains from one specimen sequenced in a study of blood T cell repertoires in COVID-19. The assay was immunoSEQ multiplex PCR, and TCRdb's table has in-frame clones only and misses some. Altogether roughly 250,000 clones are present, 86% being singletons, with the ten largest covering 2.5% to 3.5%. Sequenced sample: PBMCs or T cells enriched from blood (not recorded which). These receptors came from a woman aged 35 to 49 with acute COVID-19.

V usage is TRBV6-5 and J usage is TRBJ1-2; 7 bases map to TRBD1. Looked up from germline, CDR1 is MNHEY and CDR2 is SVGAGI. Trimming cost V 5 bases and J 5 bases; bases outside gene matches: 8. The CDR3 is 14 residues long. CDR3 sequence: CASSTRDSYYGYTF. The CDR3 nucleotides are TGTGCCAGCAGTACCCGGGACAGTTATTATGGCTACACCTTC.

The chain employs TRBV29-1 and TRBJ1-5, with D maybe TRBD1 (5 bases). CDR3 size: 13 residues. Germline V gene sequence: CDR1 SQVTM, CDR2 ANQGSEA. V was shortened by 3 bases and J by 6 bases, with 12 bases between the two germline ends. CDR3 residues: CSVDYGGSQPQHF. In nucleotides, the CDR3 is TGCAGCGTTGACTACGGGGGTAGTCAGCCCCAGCATTTT.

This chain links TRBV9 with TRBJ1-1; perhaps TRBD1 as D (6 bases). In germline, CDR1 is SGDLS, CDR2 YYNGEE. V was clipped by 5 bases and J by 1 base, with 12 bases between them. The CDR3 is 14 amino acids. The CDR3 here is CASREQTGNTEAFF. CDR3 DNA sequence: TGTGCCAGCAGGGAGCAGACAGGGAACACTGAAGCTTTCTTT.